This is a list of T cell receptor beta chains from one sample in a study of blood T cell repertoires in COVID-19. Profiled with immunoSEQ multiplex PCR; TCRdb holds only in-frame clones, not every one. The sample records a few hundred thousand clones, around nine tenths being singletons. The specimen sequenced was peripheral blood. All receptors derive from a woman aged 55-69 years with COVID-19, enrolled during active disease. CDR3s include the opening cysteine and the closing phenylalanine or tryptophan.

j_call v_call cdr3_aa
TRBJ2-6 TRBV18 CASSLTPPKDRVAGANVLTF
TRBJ1-4 TRBV7-9 CASSFRGATNEKLFF
TRBJ1-6 TRBV5-4 CASSPGQGAGNSPLHF
TRBJ1-1 TRBV9 CASSVEDRLNTEAFF
TRBJ2-3 TRBV28 CASRLRQSDTQYF
TRBJ1-5 TRBV7-3 CASSSNSYSNQPQHF
TRBJ2-7 TRBV30 CAWSAGGEQYF
TRBJ2-7 TRBV10-2 CASSEAVYEQYF
TRBJ2-5 TRBV7-7 CASSLSGGGQETQYF
TRBJ1-5 TRBV30 CAWGQGAKPQHF
TRBJ2-5 TRBV24-1 CATSDPTTGRETQYF
TRBJ1-5 TRBV9 CASSVSGFGQPQHF
TRBJ1-2 TRBV7-9 CALRTVDGYTF
TRBJ1-2 TRBV19 CASRTGGNYGYTF
TRBJ2-5 TRBV5-1 CASSSTGRETQYF
TRBJ2-3 TRBV6-5 CASSYGGRTDTQYF
TRBJ1-1 TRBV7-3 CASSLSGDTEAFF
TRBJ2-7 TRBV6-2/TRBV6-3 CASSSRLAETYEQYF
TRBJ1-1 TRBV5-6 CASSLDRDTEAFF
TRBJ1-1 TRBV7-9 CASTLEGTEAFF
TRBJ2-5 TRBV5-4 CASSLQGIETQYF
TRBJ1-3 TRBV5-1 CASSPGQVVYGNTIYF
TRBJ1-2 TRBV18 CASLDREYGYTF
TRBJ1-2 TRBV24-1 CATSERGPGGYTF